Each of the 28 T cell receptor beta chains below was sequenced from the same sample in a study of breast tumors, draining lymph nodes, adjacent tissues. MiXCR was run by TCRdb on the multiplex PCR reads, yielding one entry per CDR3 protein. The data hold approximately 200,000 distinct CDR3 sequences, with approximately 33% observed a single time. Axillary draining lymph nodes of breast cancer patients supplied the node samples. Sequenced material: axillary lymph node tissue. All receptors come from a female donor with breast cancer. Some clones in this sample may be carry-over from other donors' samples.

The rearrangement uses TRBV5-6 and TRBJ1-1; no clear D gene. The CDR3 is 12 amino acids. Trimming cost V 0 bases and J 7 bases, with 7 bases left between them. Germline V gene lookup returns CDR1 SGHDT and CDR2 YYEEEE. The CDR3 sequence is CASSLVAREAFF. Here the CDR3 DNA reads TGTGCCAGCAGCTTGGTTGCCCGTGAAGCTTTCTTT.

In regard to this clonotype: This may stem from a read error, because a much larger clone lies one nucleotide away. The CDR3 is CASSLGGRGADTGELLF. CDR3 DNA sequence: TGTGCCAGCAGCTTAGGGGGGAGGGGGGCAGACACCGGGGAGCTGCTTTTT. The chain has TRBV11-2 and TRBJ2-2; maybe TRBD2 (7 bases). The CDR3 sequence is 17 residues long. In germline, CDR1 is SGHAT, CDR2 FQNNGV.

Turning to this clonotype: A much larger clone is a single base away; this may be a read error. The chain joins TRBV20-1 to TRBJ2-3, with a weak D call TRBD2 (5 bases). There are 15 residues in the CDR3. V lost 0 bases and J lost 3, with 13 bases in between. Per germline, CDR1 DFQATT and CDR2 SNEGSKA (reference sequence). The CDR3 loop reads CSARDLGVGTDTQYF. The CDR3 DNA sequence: TGCAGTGCTAGAGATCTCGGGGTGGGTACAGATACGCAGTATTTT.

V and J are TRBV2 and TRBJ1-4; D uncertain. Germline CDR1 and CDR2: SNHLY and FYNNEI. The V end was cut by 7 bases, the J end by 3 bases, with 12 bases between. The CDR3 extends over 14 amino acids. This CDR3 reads CASNRVAANEKLFF. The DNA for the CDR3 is TGTGCCAGCAATCGGGTGGCCGCTAATGAAAAACTGTTTTTT.

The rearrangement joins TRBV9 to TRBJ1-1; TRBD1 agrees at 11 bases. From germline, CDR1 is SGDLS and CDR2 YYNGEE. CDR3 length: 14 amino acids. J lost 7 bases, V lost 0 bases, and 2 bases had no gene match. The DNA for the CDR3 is TGTGCCAGCAGCGTAGGGGACAGGGGGGATGAAGCTTTCTTT. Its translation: CASSVGDRGDEAFF.

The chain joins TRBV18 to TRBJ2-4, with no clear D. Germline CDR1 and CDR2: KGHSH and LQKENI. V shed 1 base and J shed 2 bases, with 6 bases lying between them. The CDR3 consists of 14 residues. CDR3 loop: CASSPRATKNIQYF. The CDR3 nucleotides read TGTGCCAGCTCACCACGGGCGACCAAAAACATTCAGTACTTC.

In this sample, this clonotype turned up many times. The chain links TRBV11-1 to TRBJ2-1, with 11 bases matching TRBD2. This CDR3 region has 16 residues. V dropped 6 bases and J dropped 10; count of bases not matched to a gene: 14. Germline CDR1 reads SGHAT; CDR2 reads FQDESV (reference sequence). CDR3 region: CASSSRLAGLSREQFF. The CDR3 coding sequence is TGTGCCAGCAGTTCAAGACTAGCGGGGCTCAGCCGCGAGCAGTTCTTC.

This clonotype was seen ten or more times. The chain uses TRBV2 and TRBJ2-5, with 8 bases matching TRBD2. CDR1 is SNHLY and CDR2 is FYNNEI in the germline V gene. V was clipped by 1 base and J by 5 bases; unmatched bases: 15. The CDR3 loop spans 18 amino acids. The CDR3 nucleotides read TGTGCCAGCAGTGAAGGTAGCGGGGTTAATACCCTTAGCGAGACCCAGTACTTC. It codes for CASSEGSGVNTLSETQYF.

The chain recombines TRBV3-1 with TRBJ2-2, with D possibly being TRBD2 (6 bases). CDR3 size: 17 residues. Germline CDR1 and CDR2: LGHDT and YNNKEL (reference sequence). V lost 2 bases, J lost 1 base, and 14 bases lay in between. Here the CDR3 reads CASSQMALGGNTGELFF. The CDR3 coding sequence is TGTGCCAGCAGCCAAATGGCCCTCGGGGGGAACACCGGGGAGCTGTTTTTT.

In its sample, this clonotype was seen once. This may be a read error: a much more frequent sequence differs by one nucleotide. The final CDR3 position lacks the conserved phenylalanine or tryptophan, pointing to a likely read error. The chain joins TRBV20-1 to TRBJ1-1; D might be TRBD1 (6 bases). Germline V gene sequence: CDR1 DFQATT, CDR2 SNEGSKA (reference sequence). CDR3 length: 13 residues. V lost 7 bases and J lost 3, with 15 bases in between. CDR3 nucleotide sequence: TGCAGTGTCTCGGGGGCAGGGGACACTGAAGCTTTCTCT. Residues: CSVSGAGDTEAFS.

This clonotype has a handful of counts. In DNA form, the CDR3 reads TGCGCCAGCAGCCAAGGGGACAGGGGGTTGGATGAAGCTTTCTTT. Residues: CASSQGDRGLDEAFF. The chain uses TRBV4-1 and TRBJ1-1; 11 bases line up with TRBD1. The CDR3 runs 15 residues. Germline-derived CDR1 and CDR2 are MGHRA and YSYEKL. Germline trimming cut 1 base from V and 7 bases from J; bases unmatched to any gene: 5.

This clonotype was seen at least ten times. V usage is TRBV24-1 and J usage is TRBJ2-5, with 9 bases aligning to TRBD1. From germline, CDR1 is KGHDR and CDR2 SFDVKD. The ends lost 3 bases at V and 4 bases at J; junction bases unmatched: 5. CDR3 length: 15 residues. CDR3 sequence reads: CATSDPGQGSETQYF. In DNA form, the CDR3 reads TGTGCCACCAGTGATCCCGGACAGGGGTCAGAGACCCAGTACTTC.

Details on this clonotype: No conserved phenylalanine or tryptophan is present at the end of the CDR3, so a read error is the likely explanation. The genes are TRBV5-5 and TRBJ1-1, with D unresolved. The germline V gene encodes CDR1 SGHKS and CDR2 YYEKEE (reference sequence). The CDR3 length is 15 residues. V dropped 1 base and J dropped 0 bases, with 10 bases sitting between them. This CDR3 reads CASSLRTVMNTEAFL. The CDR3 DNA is TGTGCCAGCAGCTTGCGGACGGTTATGAACACTGAAGCTTTCTTG.

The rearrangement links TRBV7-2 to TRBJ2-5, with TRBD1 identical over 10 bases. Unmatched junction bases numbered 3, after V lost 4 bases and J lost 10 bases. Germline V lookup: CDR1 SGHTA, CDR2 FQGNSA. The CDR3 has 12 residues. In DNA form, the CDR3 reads TGTGCCAGCAGCTCCCGGGACAGGGGCCAGTACTTC. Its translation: CASSSRDRGQYF.

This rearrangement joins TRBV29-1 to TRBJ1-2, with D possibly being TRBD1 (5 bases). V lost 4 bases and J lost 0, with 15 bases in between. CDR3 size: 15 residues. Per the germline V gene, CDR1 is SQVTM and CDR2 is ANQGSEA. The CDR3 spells CSVVPTEDPNYGYTF. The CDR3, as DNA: TGCAGCGTTGTTCCGACAGAGGACCCTAACTATGGCTACACCTTC.

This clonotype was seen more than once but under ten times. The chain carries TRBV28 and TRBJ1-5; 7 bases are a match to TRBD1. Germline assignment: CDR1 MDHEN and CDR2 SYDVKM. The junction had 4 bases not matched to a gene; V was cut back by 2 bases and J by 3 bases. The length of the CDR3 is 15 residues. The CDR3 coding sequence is TGTGCCAGCAGTTTACAGGGGGGACCCAATCAGCCCCAGCATTTT. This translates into CASSLQGGPNQPQHF.

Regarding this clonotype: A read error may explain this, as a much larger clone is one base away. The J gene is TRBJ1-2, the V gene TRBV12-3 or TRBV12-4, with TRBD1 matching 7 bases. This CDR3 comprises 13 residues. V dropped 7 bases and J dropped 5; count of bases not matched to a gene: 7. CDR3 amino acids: CASTFTTGYGYTF. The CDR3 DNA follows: TGTGCCAGCACCTTCACGACAGGGTATGGCTACACCTTC.

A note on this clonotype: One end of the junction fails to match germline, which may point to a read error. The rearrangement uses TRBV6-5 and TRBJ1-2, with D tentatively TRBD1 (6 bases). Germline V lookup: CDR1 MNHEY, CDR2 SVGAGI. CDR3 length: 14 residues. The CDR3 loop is CASSHSGGLDGYTF. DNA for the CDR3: TGTGCCAGCAGTCACTCGGGGGGGCTAGACGGCTACACCTTC.

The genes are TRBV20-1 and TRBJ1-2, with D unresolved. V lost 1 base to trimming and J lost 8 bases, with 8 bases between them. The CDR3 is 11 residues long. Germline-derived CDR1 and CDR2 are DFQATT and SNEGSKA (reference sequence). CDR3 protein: CSARGSWGYTF. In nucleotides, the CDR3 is TGCAGTGCTAGAGGGTCCTGGGGCTACACCTTC.

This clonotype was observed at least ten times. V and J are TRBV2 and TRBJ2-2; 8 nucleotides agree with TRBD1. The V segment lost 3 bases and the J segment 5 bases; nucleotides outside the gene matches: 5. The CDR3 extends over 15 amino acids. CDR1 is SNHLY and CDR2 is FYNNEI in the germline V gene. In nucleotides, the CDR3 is TGTGCCAGCAGTGACGGGACAGGAGGAACCGGGGAGCTGTTTTTT. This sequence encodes CASSDGTGGTGELFF.

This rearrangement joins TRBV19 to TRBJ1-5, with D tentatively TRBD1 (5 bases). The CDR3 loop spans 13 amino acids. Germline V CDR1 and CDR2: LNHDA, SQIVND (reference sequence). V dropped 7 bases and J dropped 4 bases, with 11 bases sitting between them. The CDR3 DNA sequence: TGTGCCAGTAACGACAGCTCAAATCAGCCCCAGCATTTT. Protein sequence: CASNDSSNQPQHF.

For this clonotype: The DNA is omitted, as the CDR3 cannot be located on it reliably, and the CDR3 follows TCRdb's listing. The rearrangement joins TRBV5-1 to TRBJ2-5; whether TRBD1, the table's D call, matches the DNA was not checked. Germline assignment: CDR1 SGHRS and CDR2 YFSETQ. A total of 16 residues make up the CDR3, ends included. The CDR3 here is CASSWWGQGSAETQCF.

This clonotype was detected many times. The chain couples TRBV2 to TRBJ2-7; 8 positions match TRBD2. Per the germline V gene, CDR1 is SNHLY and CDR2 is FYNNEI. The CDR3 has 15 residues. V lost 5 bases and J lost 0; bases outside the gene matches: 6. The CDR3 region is CASSQTGGGSYEQYF. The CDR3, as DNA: TGTGCCAGCAGTCAAACGGGGGGGGGCTCCTACGAGCAGTACTTC. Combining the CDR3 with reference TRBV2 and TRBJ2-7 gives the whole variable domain EPEVTQTPSHQVTQMGQEVILRCVPISNHLYFYWYRQILGQKVEFLVSFYNNEISEKSEIFDDQFSVERPDGSNFTLKIRSTKLEDSAMYFCASSQTGGGSYEQYFGPGTRLTVT.

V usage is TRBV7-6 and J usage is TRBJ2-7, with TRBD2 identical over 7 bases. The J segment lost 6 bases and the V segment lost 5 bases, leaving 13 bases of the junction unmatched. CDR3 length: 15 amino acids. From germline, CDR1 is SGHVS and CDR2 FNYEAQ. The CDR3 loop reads CASSSALGGSGEQYF. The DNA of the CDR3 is TGTGCCAGCAGCAGTGCCCTGGGGGGGAGCGGCGAGCAGTACTTC.

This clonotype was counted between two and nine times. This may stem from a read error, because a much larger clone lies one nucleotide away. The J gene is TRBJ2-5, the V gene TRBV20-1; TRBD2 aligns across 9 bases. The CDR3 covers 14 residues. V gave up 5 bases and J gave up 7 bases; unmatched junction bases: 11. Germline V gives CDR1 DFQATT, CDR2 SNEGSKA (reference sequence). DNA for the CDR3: TGCAGTGCTGGACGGACTAGCGTAGGAGCGACCCAGTACTTC. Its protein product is CSAGRTSVGATQYF.

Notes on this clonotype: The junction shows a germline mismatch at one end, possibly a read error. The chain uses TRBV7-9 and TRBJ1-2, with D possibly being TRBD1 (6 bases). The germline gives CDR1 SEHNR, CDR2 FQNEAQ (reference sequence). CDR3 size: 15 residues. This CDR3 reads CASSPRRTANYGYTF. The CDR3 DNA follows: TGCGCCAGCAGCCCCAGGAGGACAGCTAACTATGGCTACACCTTC.

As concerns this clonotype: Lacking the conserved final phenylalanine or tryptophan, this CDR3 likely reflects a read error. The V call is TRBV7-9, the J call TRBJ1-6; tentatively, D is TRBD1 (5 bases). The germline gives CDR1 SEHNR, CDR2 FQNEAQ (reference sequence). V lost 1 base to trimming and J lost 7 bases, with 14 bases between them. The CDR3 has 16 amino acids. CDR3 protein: CASSLERGSRNSPLHL. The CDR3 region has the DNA TGTGCCAGCAGCTTAGAGAGGGGATCACGGAATTCACCCCTCCACCTT.

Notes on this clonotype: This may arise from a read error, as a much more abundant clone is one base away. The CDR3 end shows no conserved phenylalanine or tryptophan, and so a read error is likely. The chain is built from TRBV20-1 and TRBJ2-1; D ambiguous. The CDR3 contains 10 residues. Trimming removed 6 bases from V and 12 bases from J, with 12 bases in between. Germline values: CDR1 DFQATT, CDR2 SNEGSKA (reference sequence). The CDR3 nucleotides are TGCAGTGCCGAACCCACCCGGCAGTTCTCC. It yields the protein CSAEPTRQFS.